Shown below are 17 T cell receptor beta chains from a single sample sequenced in a study of OX40 agonist ivuxolimab in advanced cancers. Sequencing used immunoSEQ multiplex PCR; TCRdb keeps in-frame clones, though not all of them. The sample holds 75,000 to 100,000 clones, roughly four fifths seen once. The material sequenced was CD4+ or CD8+ T cells sorted from blood, taken in a trial of the OX40 agonist ivuxolimab. The receptors come from an adult with an advanced solid tumor such as melanoma, head and neck, liver or kidney cancer.

The V call is TRBV27, the J call TRBJ2-7; 12 nucleotides agree with TRBD2. V was pared by 5 bases and J by 2 bases, with 4 bases of the junction left unmatched. The CDR3 runs 15 residues. CDR1 is MNHEY, CDR2 SMNVEV, per germline (reference sequence). CDR3 sequence (DNA): TGTGCCAGCAGTCAAGCTAGCGGGAGGGCCTACGAGCAGTACTTC. Translated: CASSQASGRAYEQYF.

The chain couples TRBV11-3 to TRBJ2-5; no definite D call. Germline CDR1 is SGHNT and CDR2 is YENEEA. V was pared by 0 bases and J by 5 bases, with 4 bases between. This CDR3 spans 12 amino acids. The DNA of the CDR3 is TGTGCCAGCAGCTTAGACGCGGAGACCCAGTACTTC. Its protein product is CASSLDAETQYF.

The chain uses TRBV25-1 and TRBJ1-2; D unresolved. The CDR3 is 12 amino acids. V shed 3 bases and J shed 9 bases, with 11 bases lying between them. CDR1 MGHDK and CDR2 SYGVNS come from the germline V gene. The DNA of the CDR3 is TGTGCCAGCAGTGATTATGGGTACAGCTACACCTTC. This sequence encodes CASSDYGYSYTF.

The rearrangement uses TRBV19 and TRBJ2-5, with 9 nucleotides matching TRBD1. In germline, CDR1 is LNHDA, CDR2 SQIVND (reference sequence). The CDR3 is made up of 15 amino acids. V shed 6 bases and J 4 bases; nucleotides not matched to a gene: 9. CDR3 nucleotide sequence: TGTGCCAGTAGAAGACCGGGACAGGGAGCAGAGACCCAGTACTTC. Translating it yields CASRRPGQGAETQYF. Using reference TRBV19 and TRBJ2-5 for the parts outside the CDR3, the full variable domain is DGGITQSPKYLFRKEGQNVTLSCEQNLNHDAMYWYRQDPGQGLRLIYYSQIVNDFQKGDIAEGYSVSREKKESFPLTVTSAQKNPTAFYLCASRRPGQGAETQYFGPGTRLLVL.

The chain has TRBV4-3 and TRBJ1-6; TRBD1 is a possible D gene (6 bases). Trimming took off 3 bases at V and 2 bases at J, with 14 bases between the two ends. Germline V CDR1 and CDR2: LGHNA, YSLEER. This CDR3 has 17 amino acids. CDR3 in amino acids: CASSQEGVGAYNSPLHF. CDR3 nucleotide sequence: TGCGCCAGCAGCCAGGAGGGGGTCGGGGCCTATAATTCACCCCTCCACTTT.

This chain uses TRBV7-2 with TRBJ2-3; TRBD2 matches at 10 bases. Germline V gene data show CDR1 as SGHTA and CDR2 as FQGNSA. V lost 2 bases and J lost 4; bases outside the gene matches: 3. This CDR3 spans 15 amino acids. CDR3 residues: CASSLRTSGADTQYF. DNA of the CDR3: TGTGCCAGCAGCTTAAGGACTAGCGGCGCAGATACGCAGTATTTT.

The genes are TRBV6-6 and TRBJ2-3; a weak D match, TRBD2 (6 bases). Trimming took 6 bases from V and 2 from J, leaving 12 bases between them. CDR1 and CDR2 (germline): MNHNY, SVGAGI (reference sequence). This CDR3 has 14 amino acids. The CDR3 reads CASRPGLYTDTQYF. The DNA for the CDR3 is TGTGCCAGCAGGCCGGGACTGTACACAGATACGCAGTATTTT.

V usage is TRBV9 and J usage is TRBJ1-3; 7 nucleotides match TRBD1. Germline CDR1 and CDR2: SGDLS and YYNGEE. J was trimmed by 0 bases and V by 3 bases; bases with no gene match: 3. The CDR3 contains 15 residues. CDR3 loop: CASSARGASGNTIYF. CDR3 bases: TGTGCCAGCAGCGCCAGGGGGGCCTCTGGAAACACCATATATTTT.

This chain links TRBV15 with TRBJ1-1; D is unclear. The germline V gene encodes CDR1 LNHNV and CDR2 YYDKDF (reference sequence). This CDR3 is 15 amino acids long. Trimming stripped 1 base from V and 0 bases from J, with 9 bases between. The CDR3 DNA is TGTGCCACCAGCAGAGCATCTTCCATGAACACTGAAGCTTTCTTT. This translates into CATSRASSMNTEAFF.

V usage is TRBV5-4 and J usage is TRBJ1-3, with D unclear. There are 15 residues in the CDR3. Between the trimmed V and J ends, which lost 2 bases and 0 bases, there was a span of 9 bases. CDR1 SGHNT and CDR2 YYREEE come from the germline V gene (reference sequence). CDR3 bases: TGTGCCAGCAGCTTAGCGGACGGCTCTGGAAACACCATATATTTT. This sequence encodes CASSLADGSGNTIYF.

The chain has TRBV7-9 and TRBJ1-1; 12 bases line up with TRBD1. V lost 6 bases and J lost 5; bases outside the gene matches: 10. The V gene's germline CDR1 is SEHNR and CDR2 FQNEAQ (reference sequence). CDR3 length: 16 amino acids. The CDR3 region has the DNA TGTGCCAGCAGAATAGGGACAGGGGGCGGAAGGACTGAAGCTTTCTTT. It encodes CASRIGTGGGRTEAFF.

This chain joins TRBV27 and TRBJ2-1, with TRBD2 matching over 12 bases. The trim removed 6 bases at V and 0 bases at J, leaving 12 bases unmatched. This CDR3 spans 19 amino acids. Germline V gives CDR1 MNHEY, CDR2 SMNVEV (reference sequence). This chain's CDR3 is CASRLLAGGPPSSYNEQFF. In DNA, the CDR3 is TGTGCCAGCAGACTGCTAGCGGGAGGGCCCCCGAGCTCCTACAATGAGCAGTTCTTC.

V gene TRBV6-4 combines with J gene TRBJ1-2; D not certain. V lost 6 bases and J lost 6, with 11 bases in between. Germline assignment: CDR1 MRHNA and CDR2 SNTAGT. This CDR3 spans 12 amino acids. CDR3 DNA sequence: TGTGCCAGCAGCGCTTATTTCGATGGCTACACCTTC. Amino acids: CASSAYFDGYTF.

V gene TRBV30 combines with J gene TRBJ1-1; unclear D gene. Germline V gene data show CDR1 as GTSNPN and CDR2 as SVGIG (reference sequence). This CDR3 contains 13 residues. The germline V and J ends were trimmed by 4 bases and 1 base, with 10 bases remaining between them. The CDR3 loop is CAWNRGENTEAFF. The CDR3, as DNA: TGTGCCTGGAACCGTGGAGAGAACACTGAAGCTTTCTTT.

The J gene is TRBJ2-2, the V gene TRBV7-2; D unclear. This CDR3 is built from 13 residues. Looked up from germline, CDR1 is SGHTA and CDR2 is FQGNSA. V lost 1 base, J lost 6 bases, and 6 bases lay in between. The CDR3 bases are TGTGCCAGCAGCTTAGTCTTCCCCGGGGAGCTGTTTTTT. Its translation: CASSLVFPGELFF.

The J gene is TRBJ2-7, the V gene TRBV9; no clear D. The ends were cut back, 3 bases at V and 7 bases at J, with 14 bases in the middle. Germline assignment: CDR1 SGDLS and CDR2 YYNGEE. The CDR3 runs to 13 residues. The CDR3 loop reads CASSETLGEEQYF. CDR3 nucleotide sequence: TGTGCCAGCAGCGAGACCCTAGGAGAGGAGCAGTACTTC.

The J gene is TRBJ2-6, the V gene TRBV7-2; 10 bases are a match to TRBD2. The germline V gene has CDR1 SGHTA and CDR2 FQGNSA. CDR3 length equals 18 residues. V trimming: 1 base; J trimming: 3 bases; junction bases outside the gene matches: 6. The CDR3 DNA reads TGTGCCAGCAGCTTAGAGCTAGCGGGGGCTAATGGGGCCAACGTCCTGACTTTC. Translation: CASSLELAGANGANVLTF.